The 3 T cell receptor beta chains below come from one sample, sequenced in a study of control samples from healthy donors and cancer patients. Repertoires were generated with immunoSEQ multiplex PCR, while TCRdb's copy carries only in-frame clones and drops some. The sample records approximately 130,000 clones, around 90% being singletons. What was sequenced was blood. These receptors all stem from a man aged 35-49 years in good health.

The chain joins TRBV18 to TRBJ2-7, with 7 bases identical to TRBD1. Germline V gene data show CDR1 as KGHSH and CDR2 as LQKENI. J gave up 3 bases and V 8 bases, and 10 bases lay outside the gene matches. The CDR3 covers 14 residues. CDR3 amino acids: CASQGTVNNYEQYF. DNA for the CDR3: TGTGCCAGCCAGGGGACAGTAAATAACTACGAGCAGTACTTC.

The rearrangement links TRBV5-5 to TRBJ1-2; weak D call: TRBD1 (5 bases). The CDR3 is made up of 16 amino acids. The germline CDR1 and CDR2 sequences are SGHKS and YYEKEE (reference sequence). The germline V and J ends were trimmed by 4 bases and 2 bases, with 18 bases remaining between them. The chain's CDR3 is CASSPDLIGGNYGYTF. The DNA for the CDR3 is TGTGCCAGCAGCCCGGACTTGATCGGGGGGAACTATGGCTACACCTTC.

The chain employs TRBV6-5 and TRBJ2-7; 7 nucleotides line up with TRBD1. Germline V CDR1 and CDR2: MNHEY, SVGAGI. CDR3 length: 14 residues. The V segment lost 6 bases and the J segment 3 bases; nucleotides outside the gene matches: 8. The CDR3 DNA follows: TGTGCCAGCAGCTACCGGGACAGAGGCTACGAGCAGTACTTC. This gives the protein CASSYRDRGYEQYF.